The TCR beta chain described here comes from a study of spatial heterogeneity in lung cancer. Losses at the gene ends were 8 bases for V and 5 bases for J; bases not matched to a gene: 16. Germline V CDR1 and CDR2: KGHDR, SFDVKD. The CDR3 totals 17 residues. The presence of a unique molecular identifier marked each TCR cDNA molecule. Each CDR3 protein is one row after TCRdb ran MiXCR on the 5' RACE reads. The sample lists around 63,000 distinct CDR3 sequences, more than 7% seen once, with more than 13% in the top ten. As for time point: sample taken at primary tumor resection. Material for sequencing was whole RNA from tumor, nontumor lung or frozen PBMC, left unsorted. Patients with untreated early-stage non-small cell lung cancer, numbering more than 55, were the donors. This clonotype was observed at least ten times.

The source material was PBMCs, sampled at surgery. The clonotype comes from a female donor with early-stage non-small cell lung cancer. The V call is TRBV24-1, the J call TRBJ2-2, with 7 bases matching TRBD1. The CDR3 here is CATTPRRQGSWTGELFF. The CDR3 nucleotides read TGTGCCACCACTCCCCGCCGACAGGGAAGTTGGACCGGGGAGCTGTTTTTT.